The 21 T cell receptor beta chains below all came from one sample that was sequenced in a study of blood T cell repertoires in COVID-19. Sequenced by immunoSEQ multiplex PCR; TCRdb stores in-frame clones only, minus some. The sample lists 200,000 to 250,000 clones, under 90% seen once, with around 9% in the top ten. The sequenced material came from PBMCs or T cells enriched from blood (not recorded which). The receptor source for this set is a woman aged 45-65 years with acute COVID-19.

This chain joins TRBV28 and TRBJ2-1, with TRBD1 identical over 8 bases. Germline trimming cut 8 bases from V and 2 bases from J; bases unmatched to any gene: 11. There are 16 residues in the CDR3. Germline CDR1 MDHEN, CDR2 SYDVKM. The CDR3 reads CASPPHSGGAYNEQFF. CDR3 bases: TGTGCCAGCCCTCCACACTCAGGGGGCGCCTACAATGAGCAGTTCTTC.

This chain links TRBV28 with TRBJ1-6, with TRBD1 matching 9 bases. Germline CDR1 MDHEN, CDR2 SYDVKM. J was trimmed by 14 bases and V by 3 bases; bases with no gene match: 8. The CDR3 is 14 residues long. In nucleotides, the CDR3 is TGTGCCAGCAGTTTGGGACAGGGCCCCTTGGCCCTCCACTTT. As protein: CASSLGQGPLALHF.

The CDR3 sequence: CASSGGTDYNEQFF. CDR3 coding DNA: TGCGCCAGCAGCGGAGGGACAGATTACAATGAGCAGTTCTTC. The rearrangement uses TRBV5-1 and TRBJ2-1, with TRBD1 as a possible D gene (7 bases). Trimming cost V 4 bases and J 4 bases, with 12 bases left between them. The CDR3 runs to 14 residues. From germline, CDR1 is SGHRS and CDR2 YFSETQ.

A note on this clone: The junction departs from the called germline gene at one end, perhaps through a read error. The chain combines TRBV7-7 with TRBJ2-1; 10 bases map to TRBD2. Per germline, CDR1 SSHAT and CDR2 FNYEAQ (reference sequence). The CDR3 sequence is 14 residues long. The chain's CDR3 is CASSSSGGADEQFF. For the CDR3, the DNA is TGTGCTAGCAGCTCGAGCGGGGGGGCCGATGAGCAGTTCTTC.

This clone came up a few times. The chain links TRBV5-1 to TRBJ1-1; 10 bases are a match to TRBD1. V shed 0 bases, J shed 1 base, and the junction held 3 bases outside the gene matches. The CDR3 runs to 16 residues. Germline loops: CDR1 SGHRS, CDR2 YFSETQ. The CDR3 here is CASSLVGTGANTEAFF. The DNA for the CDR3 is TGCGCCAGCAGCTTGGTTGGGACAGGGGCGAACACTGAAGCTTTCTTT.

This clone was picked up one time. The chain is built from TRBV28 and TRBJ2-7; 7 nucleotides line up with TRBD1. The CDR3 is made up of 12 amino acids. Germline V CDR1 and CDR2: MDHEN, SYDVKM. The V gene end was trimmed by 10 bases and the J gene end by 7 bases; junction bases not matched to a gene: 10. CDR3: CATPGGIGEQYF. CDR3 DNA sequence: TGTGCCACCCCAGGGGGAATAGGGGAGCAGTACTTC.

The chain uses TRBV5-5 and TRBJ1-1; a weak D match, TRBD1 (6 bases). There are 15 residues in the CDR3. CDR1 SGHKS and CDR2 YYEKEE come from the germline V gene (reference sequence). Deletions cut 7 bases from V and 4 bases from J, with 20 bases between. The CDR3 sequence: CASLREGGAATEAFF. The CDR3 DNA sequence: TGTGCCAGCCTCCGCGAGGGGGGGGCGGCCACTGAAGCTTTCTTT.

V gene TRBV18 combines with J gene TRBJ2-7; TRBD2 aligns across 7 bases. The germline V gene has CDR1 KGHSH and CDR2 LQKENI. After removal of 3 bases from V and 7 bases from J, the junction contained 18 bases not matched to a gene. The CDR3 runs to 17 residues. Here the CDR3 reads CASSPREVPVRTREQYF. CDR3 bases: TGTGCCAGCTCACCCCGGGAGGTACCCGTACGGACGCGGGAGCAGTACTTC.

This sequence joins TRBV5-1 and TRBJ2-1, with 7 bases lining up with TRBD1. CDR3 length: 14 amino acids. Trimming removed 4 bases from V and 9 bases from J; junction bases left unmatched: 10. Germline V gene sequence: CDR1 SGHRS, CDR2 YFSETQ. Written as DNA, the CDR3 is TGCGCCAGCAGCCCTGATCGACAGGGCAGTGAGCAGTTCTTC. Residues: CASSPDRQGSEQFF.

J is TRBJ2-3 and V is TRBV18; 10 nucleotides agree with TRBD2. The CDR3 runs to 16 residues. Losses at the gene ends were 1 base for V and 5 bases for J; bases not matched to a gene: 6. From germline, CDR1 is KGHSH and CDR2 LQKENI. The CDR3 protein is CASSPLLAGEKDTQYF. The CDR3 nucleotides read TGTGCCAGCTCACCACTTCTAGCGGGAGAAAAAGATACGCAGTATTTT.

The J gene is TRBJ2-2, the V gene TRBV29-1, with 7 nucleotides matching TRBD1. Trimming cost V 6 bases and J 3 bases; bases outside gene matches: 7. CDR1 and CDR2 from the germline V gene are SQVTM and ANQGSEA. This CDR3 comprises 14 residues. The CDR3 sequence: CSVGGRADTGELFF. For the CDR3, the DNA is TGCAGCGTAGGGGGCAGGGCGGACACCGGGGAGCTGTTTTTT.

The rearrangement joins TRBV28 to TRBJ1-2; possibly TRBD1 for D (5 bases). This CDR3 is 15 amino acids long. Trimming cost V 5 bases and J 4 bases, with 17 bases left between them. Germline CDR1 and CDR2: MDHEN and SYDVKM. The CDR3 region has the DNA TGTGCCAGCAGTGATAGGAACACAGGAGTCTATGGCTACACCTTC. Its protein is CASSDRNTGVYGYTF.

The chain is built from TRBV27 and TRBJ2-1; 9 nucleotides agree with TRBD2. Germline CDR1 and CDR2: MNHEY and SMNVEV (reference sequence). The CDR3 has 15 residues. V lost 8 bases, J lost 7 bases, and 12 bases stayed unmatched. The CDR3 reads CASPPGAGGINEQFF. CDR3 bases: TGTGCCAGCCCCCCCGGAGCGGGGGGAATAAATGAGCAGTTCTTC.

This clone was picked up one time. The rearrangement joins TRBV11-3 to TRBJ1-1, with D maybe TRBD1 (5 bases). The CDR3 runs 15 residues. CDR1 and CDR2 from the germline V gene are SGHNT and YENEEA. V lost 3 bases, J lost 6 bases, and 17 bases lay in between. The CDR3 region has the DNA TGTGCCAGCAGCTTTCTGGAGTTTCGGGGGGCTGAAGCTTTCTTT. This encodes CASSFLEFRGAEAFF.

In DNA form, the CDR3 reads TGTGCCAGCAGCTTAGGGGGACTTTCCACCGGGGAGCTGTTTTTT. It encodes CASSLGGLSTGELFF. The chain carries TRBV7-2 and TRBJ2-2, with D perhaps TRBD2 (6 bases). With 1 base removed from V and 4 bases from J, the gap between germline ends came to 10 bases. This CDR3 is built from 15 residues. Germline CDR1 and CDR2: SGHTA and FQGNSA. The entire variable domain, with the rest obtained from reference TRBV7-2 and TRBJ2-2, is as follows: GAGVSQSPSNKVTEKGKDVELRCDPISGHTALYWYRQSLGQGLEFLIYFQGNSAPDKSGLPSDRFSAERTGGSVSTLTIQRTQQEDSAVYLCASSLGGLSTGELFFGEGSRLTVL.

The chain employs TRBV3-1 (or the pseudogene TRBV3-2) and TRBJ2-1; 9 bases are shared with TRBD2. Germline loops: CDR1 LGHDT, CDR2 YNNKEL (reference sequence). J was trimmed by 9 bases and V by 0 bases; bases with no gene match: 6. This CDR3 has 15 residues. CDR3 protein: CASSQEGTSSSEQFF. CDR3 in DNA: TGTGCCAGCAGCCAAGAAGGGACTAGCAGCAGTGAGCAGTTCTTC.

The DNA for the CDR3 is TGCAGCGCCCATGGGGAGGGGCCGACCGGGGAGCTGTTTTTT. Translated: CSAHGEGPTGELFF. The rearrangement joins TRBV29-1 to TRBJ2-2; 7 positions match TRBD2. The CDR3 consists of 14 residues. Trimming at V came to 7 bases and at J to 5 bases, leaving 10 bases not matched to a gene. Per the germline V gene, CDR1 is SQVTM and CDR2 is ANQGSEA.

The rearrangement joins TRBV7-3 to TRBJ2-3; D is possibly TRBD2 (5 bases). This CDR3 has 14 residues. In germline, CDR1 is SGHTA, CDR2 FQGTGA. Trimming left V 2 bases short and J 2 bases short, with 8 bases between. In DNA form, the CDR3 reads TGTGCCAGCAGCTTACGTCGGGACACAGATACGCAGTATTTT. It translates to CASSLRRDTDTQYF.

The chain combines TRBV7-2 with TRBJ1-5; TRBD1 matches 7 bases. The CDR3 is 14 amino acids. The junction had 3 bases not matched to a gene; V was cut back by 5 bases and J by 2 bases. Germline assignment: CDR1 SGHTA and CDR2 FQGNSA. The CDR3 region has the DNA TGTGCCAGCAGCCCCACAGGGGGCAATCAGCCCCAGCATTTT. The encoded protein is CASSPTGGNQPQHF.

The V call is TRBV11-2, the J call TRBJ2-7; 11 bases align to TRBD1. CDR3 length: 15 residues. Germline V CDR1 and CDR2: SGHAT, FQNNGV. V was clipped by 1 base and J by 6 bases; unmatched bases: 5. Written as DNA, the CDR3 is TGTGCCAGCAGCTTAGTGGGACAGGGGGGGTCCGAGCAGTACTTC. Its translation: CASSLVGQGGSEQYF.

The chain recombines TRBV2 with TRBJ1-2; D is uncertain. Between the trimmed V and J ends, which lost 5 bases and 2 bases, there was a span of 3 bases. This CDR3 has 11 residues. Germline loops: CDR1 SNHLY, CDR2 FYNNEI. In DNA form, the CDR3 reads TGTGCCAGCAGTCAGAACTATGGCTACACCTTC. Translated, it gives CASSQNYGYTF. The full variable domain, completed using reference TRBV2 and TRBJ1-2, is EPEVTQTPSHQVTQMGQEVILRCVPISNHLYFYWYRQILGQKVEFLVSFYNNEISEKSEIFDDQFSVERPDGSNFTLKIRSTKLEDSAMYFCASSQNYGYTFGSGTRLTVV.